Below are 19 T cell receptor beta chains sequenced from a single sample in a study of blood T cell repertoires in COVID-19. Some clones are missing from TCRdb's copy, which holds only in-frame ones; the method was immunoSEQ multiplex PCR. The sample lists approximately 150,000 clones, 87% occurring once. Specimen: peripheral blood. These receptors were obtained from a woman in her forties or fifties with active or convalescent COVID-19.

This chain joins TRBV11-2 and TRBJ2-1; D possibly corresponds to TRBD2 (5 bases). V lost 0 bases, J lost 0 bases, and 6 bases lay in between. CDR1 is SGHAT, CDR2 FQNNGV, per germline. This CDR3 spans 15 amino acids. CDR3 sequence (DNA): TGTGCCAGCAGCTTAGAAGGGAGCTCCTACAATGAGCAGTTCTTC. Protein: CASSLEGSSYNEQFF.

This chain uses TRBV11-2 with TRBJ2-3; 8 positions agree with TRBD2. This CDR3 has 15 amino acids. J lost 4 bases, V lost 2 bases, and 5 bases had no gene match. CDR1 is SGHAT, CDR2 FQNNGV, per germline. In nucleotides, the CDR3 is TGTGCCAGCAGCTTAACGGGAGGGGACTCAGATACGCAGTATTTT. It codes for CASSLTGGDSDTQYF.

The chain links TRBV7-9 to TRBJ2-3, with TRBD1 matching 7 bases. CDR1 SEHNR and CDR2 FQNEAQ come from the germline V gene (reference sequence). V shed 0 bases and J 6 bases; nucleotides not matched to a gene: 9. The CDR3 loop spans 16 amino acids. DNA for the CDR3: TGTGCCAGCAGCTTAGCCCCTGGGACAGCCCCGGATACGCAGTATTTT. It translates to CASSLAPGTAPDTQYF.

V gene TRBV5-4 combines with J gene TRBJ1-2, with no clear D. The CDR3 has 14 amino acids. The V gene's germline CDR1 is SGHNT and CDR2 YYREEE (reference sequence). Trimming shortened V by 1 base and J by 4 bases, and 11 bases separated the two germline ends. CDR3 loop: CASSLSGGSYGYTF. The DNA for the CDR3 is TGTGCCAGCAGCTTGTCGGGTGGCAGCTATGGCTACACCTTC. Variable domain in full (rest from reference TRBV5-4 and TRBJ1-2): ETGVTQSPTHLIKTRGQQVTLRCSSQSGHNTVSWYQQALGQGPQFIFQYYREEENGRGNFPPRFSGLQFPNYSSELNVNALELDDSALYLCASSLSGGSYGYTFGSGTRLTVV.

The chain has TRBV4-3 and TRBJ1-4, with D possibly TRBD1 on 5 matching bases. V was cut by 1 base and J by 6 bases, with 9 bases left in between. The germline V gene has CDR1 LGHNA and CDR2 YSLEER. The length of the CDR3 is 14 residues. The CDR3 DNA sequence: TGCGCCAGCAGCCAAGCGGACACCCATGAAAAACTGTTTTTT. Translated, it gives CASSQADTHEKLFF.

This clone was counted only a few times. This chain joins TRBV30 and TRBJ1-1; D is undetermined. The germline V gene has CDR1 GTSNPN and CDR2 SVGIG (reference sequence). The CDR3 totals 11 residues. V lost 0 bases and J lost 12, with 11 bases in between. The CDR3 here is CAWSVKLWSFF. The CDR3 region has the DNA TGTGCCTGGAGTGTAAAGCTCTGGTCTTTCTTT. Full variable domain (missing parts from reference TRBV30 and TRBJ1-1): SQTIHQWPATLVQPVGSPLSLECTVEGTSNPNLYWYRQAAGRGLQLLFYSVGIGQISSEVPQNLSASRPQDRQFILSSKKLLLSDSGFYLCAWSVKLWSFFGQGTRLTVV.

V usage is TRBV7-2 and J usage is TRBJ2-5; 8 nucleotides line up with TRBD2. The CDR3 extends over 16 amino acids. The trim removed 5 bases at V and 4 bases at J, leaving 12 bases unmatched. In germline, CDR1 is SGHTA, CDR2 FQGNSA. CDR3 sequence: CASSPSGGALRETQYF. CDR3 in DNA: TGTGCCAGCAGCCCGTCCGGGGGGGCCTTGAGAGAGACCCAGTACTTC.

This chain uses TRBV11-2 with TRBJ1-3; no definite D call. V gave up 5 bases and J gave up 3 bases, with 5 bases separating them. There are 12 residues in the CDR3. Germline CDR1 is SGHAT and CDR2 is FQNNGV. The CDR3 DNA sequence: TGTGCCAGCAGCATCAGTGGAAACACCATATATTTT. Encoded protein: CASSISGNTIYF. Full variable domain (rest looked up from reference TRBV11-2 and TRBJ1-3): EAGVAQSPRYKIIEKRQSVAFWCNPISGHATLYWYQQILGQGPKLLIQFQNNGVVDDSQLPKDRFSAERLKGVDSTLKIQPAKLEDSAVYLCASSISGNTIYFGEGSWLTVV.

This rearrangement joins TRBV5-5 to TRBJ2-7; TRBD2 matches at 7 bases. Germline V gene data show CDR1 as SGHKS and CDR2 as YYEKEE (reference sequence). The CDR3 has 16 amino acids. Germline trimming cut 4 bases from V and 2 bases from J; bases unmatched to any gene: 12. CDR3 DNA: TGTGCCAGCAGCCCCCTGAGCGGACTAGGGGCCTACGAGCAGTACTTC. Protein product: CASSPLSGLGAYEQYF.

The gene calls are TRBV4-3 and TRBJ1-4, with 7 nucleotides matching TRBD1. With 2 bases clipped from V and 3 bases from J, the junction kept 6 bases outside the gene matches. The CDR3 contains 16 residues. The V gene's germline CDR1 is LGHNA and CDR2 YSLEER. In nucleotides, the CDR3 is TGCGCCAGCAGCCAAAACCCCCAGGGGGCTAATGAAAAACTGTTTTTT. As protein: CASSQNPQGANEKLFF.

This clone was seen only a few times. V and J are TRBV6-5 and TRBJ2-1, with 9 bases fitting TRBD2. From germline, CDR1 is MNHEY and CDR2 SVGAGI. The V segment lost 9 bases and the J segment 2 bases; nucleotides outside the gene matches: 5. CDR3 length: 14 residues. The CDR3 region has the DNA TGTGCCAGTGCGACTAGCGGAACCTACAATGAGCAGTTCTTC. This translates into CASATSGTYNEQFF.

The chain couples TRBV11-1 to TRBJ2-1; D not certain. CDR1 and CDR2 (germline): SGHAT, FQDESV (reference sequence). Trimming shortened V by 5 bases and J by 0 bases, and 11 bases separated the two germline ends. This CDR3 is built from 15 residues. This CDR3 reads CASSPRPRSYNEQFF. In nucleotides, the CDR3 is TGTGCCAGCAGCCCCCGTCCGCGCTCCTACAATGAGCAGTTCTTC.

The chain joins TRBV5-4 to TRBJ2-5, with 14 bases identical to TRBD2. Germline CDR1 reads SGHNT; CDR2 reads YYREEE (reference sequence). The junction had 4 bases not matched to a gene; V was cut back by 4 bases and J by 2 bases. The CDR3 length is 16 residues. Here the CDR3 DNA reads TGTGCCAGCAGCCAAGGACTAGCGGGGGGACAAGAGACCCAGTACTTC. Translation gives CASSQGLAGGQETQYF. Supplemented by reference TRBV5-4 and TRBJ2-5, the full variable domain reads ETGVTQSPTHLIKTRGQQVTLRCSSQSGHNTVSWYQQALGQGPQFIFQYYREEENGRGNFPPRFSGLQFPNYSSELNVNALELDDSALYLCASSQGLAGGQETQYFGPGTRLLVL.

This clone was seen a handful of times. J is TRBJ1-6 and V is TRBV4-1; TRBD1 aligns across 7 bases. This CDR3 comprises 14 residues. Germline CDR1 and CDR2: MGHRA and YSYEKL. The trim removed 2 bases at V and 9 bases at J, leaving 4 bases unmatched. This chain's CDR3 is CASSQRQGGSPLHF. In nucleotides, the CDR3 is TGCGCCAGCAGCCAAAGACAGGGTGGTTCACCCCTCCACTTT.

This chain uses TRBV29-1 with TRBJ1-1, with D tentatively TRBD1 (6 bases). Germline V gives CDR1 SQVTM, CDR2 ANQGSEA. CDR3 length equals 11 residues. V dropped 0 bases and J dropped 8 bases, with 7 bases sitting between them. The CDR3 loop is CSVEERGEAFF. The CDR3 region has the DNA TGCAGCGTTGAAGAAAGGGGGGAAGCTTTCTTT.

The rearrangement links TRBV30 to TRBJ1-6; 7 bases fit TRBD1. This CDR3 is 14 amino acids long. V lost 2 bases to trimming and J lost 5 bases; unmatched junction nucleotides: 3. The germline V gene encodes CDR1 GTSNPN and CDR2 SVGIG (reference sequence). The CDR3 sequence is CAWSRTGNNSPLHF. In nucleotides, the CDR3 is TGTGCCTGGAGTCGGACAGGCAATAATTCACCCCTCCACTTT. Supplemented by reference TRBV30 and TRBJ1-6, the full variable domain reads SQTIHQWPATLVQPVGSPLSLECTVEGTSNPNLYWYRQAAGRGLQLLFYSVGIGQISSEVPQNLSASRPQDRQFILSSKKLLLSDSGFYLCAWSRTGNNSPLHFGNGTRLTVT.

This clone was seen only once. V and J are TRBV6-2 or TRBV6-3 and TRBJ2-7, with a weak D call TRBD2 (6 bases). V was pared by 6 bases and J by 0 bases, with 18 bases between. CDR1 MNHEY and CDR2 SVGEGT come from the germline V gene. The CDR3 is 16 residues long. CDR3 protein: CASSEILALSSYEQYF. DNA of the CDR3: TGTGCCAGCAGCGAGATTCTAGCGCTGAGCTCCTACGAGCAGTACTTC.

The chain combines TRBV6-2 or TRBV6-3 with TRBJ1-4; D gene unclear. Germline V gene data show CDR1 as MNHEY and CDR2 as SVGEGT. This CDR3 comprises 12 residues. V was trimmed by 4 bases and J by 4 bases, leaving 4 bases between them. The CDR3 DNA reads as TGTGCCAGCAGTTCGGTTAATGAAAAACTGTTTTTT. Protein: CASSSVNEKLFF.

The chain links TRBV4-3 to TRBJ2-1; 10 bases map to TRBD1. This CDR3 is 15 amino acids long. The V gene end was trimmed by 3 bases and the J gene end by 2 bases; junction bases not matched to a gene: 1. Germline V gene data show CDR1 as LGHNA and CDR2 as YSLEER. The CDR3 DNA reads TGCGCCAGCAGCCAGGACAGGGGGGCCTACAATGAGCAGTTCTTC. This gives the protein CASSQDRGAYNEQFF.